The 21 T cell receptor beta chains below come from one sample, sequenced in a study of shared clonotypes between healthy human individuals. Libraries were prepared by immunoSEQ multiplex PCR; TCRdb keeps only in-frame clonotypes and omits some of them. The sample holds around 700,000 clones, 92% seen once. Naive CD8 cells, CD45RO-negative and positively selected for CCR7, excluded terminally differentiated effector memory CD45RA+ cells. The specimen sequenced was naive CD8+ T cells sorted from blood. The receptors here all came from a man aged 25 to 40 in good health.

J is TRBJ2-5 and V is TRBV6-5; D not resolved. The germline V and J ends were trimmed by 7 bases and 0 bases, with 15 bases remaining between them. CDR3 size: 15 residues. Germline V gene data show CDR1 as MNHEY and CDR2 as SVGAGI. DNA for the CDR3: TGTGCCAGCATCCAGATAGAACGGAACCAAGAGACCCAGTACTTC. Encoded protein: CASIQIERNQETQYF.

The gene calls are TRBV27 and TRBJ2-7; tentatively, D is TRBD1 (6 bases). This CDR3 region has 13 residues. CDR1 is MNHEY and CDR2 is SMNVEV in the germline V gene (reference sequence). Trimming left V 8 bases short and J 0 bases short, with 11 bases between. The CDR3 DNA reads as TGTGCCAGCGTGGGGGCCCCCTCCTACGAGCAGTACTTC. Translation gives CASVGAPSYEQYF.

This clone was seen just once. This rearrangement joins TRBV7-9 to TRBJ2-5, with 7 bases that match TRBD2. Germline V gives CDR1 SEHNR, CDR2 FQNEAQ (reference sequence). This CDR3 spans 19 amino acids. Losses at the gene ends were 2 bases for V and 0 bases for J; bases not matched to a gene: 15. Here the CDR3 DNA reads TGTGCCAGCAGCTTACCGCGCCCCCCCCAACTAGCGCACCAAGAGACCCAGTACTTC. As protein: CASSLPRPPQLAHQETQYF.

The chain links TRBV9 to TRBJ2-7; TRBD1 aligns across 8 bases. Germline V CDR1 and CDR2: SGDLS, YYNGEE. J lost 4 bases, V lost 3 bases, and 12 bases had no gene match. CDR3 length: 16 amino acids. DNA for the CDR3: TGTGCCAGCAGCGCTAATACGGGACAGGAGTTATACGAGCAGTACTTC. It is translated as CASSANTGQELYEQYF.

This chain connects TRBV5-5 to TRBJ1-1; TRBD1 agrees at 10 bases. Losses at the gene ends were 4 bases for V and 7 bases for J; bases not matched to a gene: 4. The CDR3 is 13 amino acids. Germline V gives CDR1 SGHKS, CDR2 YYEKEE (reference sequence). CDR3 amino acids: CASSRGDRGEAFF. Here the CDR3 DNA reads TGTGCCAGCAGCAGGGGGGACAGGGGTGAAGCTTTCTTT.

This clone was seen more than once but under ten times. The same CDR3 is also encoded by other DNA sequences in this sample. The chain employs TRBV28 and TRBJ2-7; D is undetermined. CDR1 and CDR2 from the germline V gene are MDHEN and SYDVKM. Trimming shortened V by 3 bases and J by 7 bases, and 4 bases separated the two germline ends. CDR3 size: 10 residues. Here the CDR3 DNA reads TGTGCCAGCAGTTTGAATGAGCAGTACTTC. Translation gives CASSLNEQYF.

The gene calls are TRBV6-5 and TRBJ2-1; weak D call: TRBD2 (6 bases). The V end lost 5 bases, the J end lost 2 bases, and 13 bases lay between the germline ends. The CDR3 is 15 residues long. Germline loops: CDR1 MNHEY, CDR2 SVGAGI. CDR3 DNA: TGTGCCAGCAGTAGTGGGACTTCACCCTACAATGAGCAGTTCTTC. Translation gives CASSSGTSPYNEQFF.

This rearrangement joins TRBV29-1 to TRBJ2-6; 9 bases align to TRBD2. Germline V gene data show CDR1 as SQVTM and CDR2 as ANQGSEA. This CDR3 has 17 residues. Trimming cost V 6 bases and J 6 bases; bases outside gene matches: 15. For the CDR3, the DNA is TGCAGCGTACTGGAGGGTAGCGGGAGAACGTTGGCCAACGTCCTGACTTTC. It encodes CSVLEGSGRTLANVLTF. Using reference TRBV29-1 and TRBJ2-6 for the parts outside the CDR3, the full variable domain is SAVISQKPSRDICQRGTSLTIQCQVDSQVTMMFWYRQQPGQSLTLIATANQGSEATYESGFVIDKFPISRPNLTFSTLTVSNMSPEDSSIYLCSVLEGSGRTLANVLTFGAGSRLTVL.

The rearrangement links TRBV4-3 to TRBJ2-6, with D tentatively TRBD1 (5 bases). CDR3 length equals 18 residues. With 0 bases removed from V and 1 base from J, the gap between germline ends came to 13 bases. The germline gives CDR1 LGHNA, CDR2 YSLEER. The CDR3 loop reads CASSQDGRARSGANVLTF. The CDR3 DNA reads TGCGCCAGCAGCCAAGACGGCAGGGCTAGGTCTGGGGCCAACGTCCTGACTTTC.

In this sample, this clone turned up a few times. The rearrangement joins TRBV4-1 to TRBJ1-4; D remains unclear. V lost 1 base and J lost 7, with 7 bases in between. The CDR3 is 13 residues long. Germline values: CDR1 MGHRA, CDR2 YSYEKL. The chain's CDR3 is CASSQVGSEKLFF. The CDR3 DNA reads as TGCGCCAGCAGCCAAGTGGGGAGTGAAAAACTGTTTTTT.

The sample holds a few counts of this clone. CDR3 sequence: CASSQFSSGAYEQYF. The CDR3 DNA is TGCGCCAGCAGCCAATTCTCTAGCGGAGCCTACGAGCAGTACTTC. This rearrangement joins TRBV4-3 to TRBJ2-7; TRBD2 matches 7 bases. V shed 2 bases and J 2 bases; nucleotides not matched to a gene: 6. Per the germline V gene, CDR1 is LGHNA and CDR2 is YSLEER. The CDR3 runs 15 residues.

V usage is TRBV15 and J usage is TRBJ2-7, with D possibly matching TRBD1 (6 bases). The germline V and J ends were trimmed by 1 base and 4 bases, with 14 bases remaining between them. Germline values: CDR1 LNHNV, CDR2 YYDKDF (reference sequence). The CDR3 runs 15 residues. DNA of the CDR3: TGTGCCACCAGCAGAGGGTCGGGACAAGTATACGAGCAGTACTTC. It translates to CATSRGSGQVYEQYF.

This chain links TRBV18 with TRBJ2-7, with D perhaps matching TRBD2 (5 bases). Germline V gene data show CDR1 as KGHSH and CDR2 as LQKENI. V dropped 2 bases and J dropped 2 bases, with 16 bases sitting between them. CDR3 length: 16 residues. The CDR3 DNA reads TGTGCCAGCTCACCAGGGGAGAATAGGGCGACCTACGAGCAGTACTTC. Residues: CASSPGENRATYEQYF.

The chain couples TRBV5-5 to TRBJ1-5; maybe TRBD1 (5 bases). The V end was cut by 0 bases, the J end by 4 bases, with 14 bases between. The CDR3 is 16 amino acids. Germline-derived CDR1 and CDR2 are SGHKS and YYEKEE (reference sequence). DNA of the CDR3: TGTGCCAGCAGCTTGGCCCCCAGGGAGAGGAATCAGCCCCAGCATTTT. This encodes CASSLAPRERNQPQHF.

CDR3 residues: CASSSVLRSYNEQFF. The CDR3 DNA follows: TGTGCCAGCAGCTCTGTCCTCCGCTCCTACAATGAGCAGTTCTTC. The gene calls are TRBV5-4 and TRBJ2-1, with D hard to call. V was shortened by 3 bases and J by 0 bases, with 10 bases between the two germline ends. From germline, CDR1 is SGHNT and CDR2 YYREEE (reference sequence). This CDR3 spans 15 amino acids.

A remark on this clone: The identical CDR3 is also encoded by other nucleotide sequences in the sample. The rearrangement links TRBV5-6 to TRBJ2-7; D gene uncertain. CDR3 size: 12 residues. Germline lookup yields CDR1 SGHDT and CDR2 YYEEEE. Trimming removed 1 base at V and 0 bases at J, with 2 bases between. The CDR3 coding sequence is TGTGCCAGCAGCTTGCGCTCCTACGAGCAGTACTTC. Amino acid sequence: CASSLRSYEQYF.

The V and J genes are TRBV7-2 and TRBJ2-1; 13 positions agree with TRBD2. CDR1 and CDR2 from the germline V gene are SGHTA and FQGNSA. This CDR3 spans 18 amino acids. Germline trimming cut 2 bases from V and 5 bases from J; bases unmatched to any gene: 9. CDR3 loop: CASSLYKGGLAGNNEQFF. The CDR3, as DNA: TGTGCCAGCAGCTTATACAAAGGGGGACTAGCGGGAAACAATGAGCAGTTCTTC.

The chain has TRBV7-2 and TRBJ2-1; no clear D gene. V gave up 0 bases and J gave up 9 bases, with 3 bases separating them. The CDR3 consists of 11 residues. Germline CDR1 reads SGHTA; CDR2 reads FQGNSA. As DNA, the CDR3 is TGTGCCAGCAGCTTAGCTACTGAGCAGTTCTTC. Translation: CASSLATEQFF.

J is TRBJ2-7 and V is TRBV5-6; 8 positions agree with TRBD1. There are 16 residues in the CDR3. V shed 4 bases, J shed 6 bases, and the junction held 15 bases outside the gene matches. Germline CDR1 reads SGHDT; CDR2 reads YYEEEE. In DNA form, the CDR3 reads TGTGCCAGCAGCGAGGGCCTCGACAGGGGTCCCCTCGAGCAGTACTTC. Its protein is CASSEGLDRGPLEQYF.

The gene calls are TRBV4-1 and TRBJ1-1, with 7 nucleotides matching TRBD1. Germline V lookup: CDR1 MGHRA, CDR2 YSYEKL. V gave up 2 bases and J gave up 9 bases; unmatched junction bases: 6. CDR3 size: 13 residues. The CDR3 DNA is TGCGCCAGCAGCCAATCCTCGACAGGGCAAGCTTTCTTT. This translates into CASSQSSTGQAFF.

J is TRBJ2-7 and V is TRBV10-3; 7 bases are a match to TRBD1. The CDR3 runs 15 residues. V shed 6 bases, J shed 3 bases, and the junction held 11 bases outside the gene matches. Germline assignment: CDR1 ENHRY and CDR2 SYGVKD. CDR3 protein: CAIRNGAQGNYEQYF. CDR3 DNA: TGTGCCATCAGGAATGGGGCACAGGGGAACTACGAGCAGTACTTC.